Shown below are 28 T cell receptor beta chains from a single sample sequenced in a study of cytotoxic CD8 clonotypes in ibrutinib-treated CLL. Using immunoSEQ multiplex PCR, the repertoire was profiled, and TCRdb retains in-frame clones only, with some absent. The sample yields about 27,000 clones, almost 70% seen once. Here the sequenced sample was PBMCs, taken after 24 months of ibrutinib treatment. The receptors here all came from a human donor with chronic lymphocytic leukemia.

The chain joins TRBV27 to TRBJ2-1; 8 positions agree with TRBD2. The CDR3 is 15 residues long. Germline loops: CDR1 MNHEY, CDR2 SMNVEV (reference sequence). The ends lost 4 bases at V and 4 bases at J; junction bases unmatched: 6. The CDR3 region has the DNA TGTGCCAGCAGTTGGGAGCGGGGGCCTTACAATGAGCAGTTCTTC. Translation gives CASSWERGPYNEQFF.

This chain links TRBV19 with TRBJ1-2, with 7 bases fitting TRBD1. The V gene's germline CDR1 is LNHDA and CDR2 SQIVND (reference sequence). The CDR3 loop spans 12 amino acids. The V segment lost 6 bases and the J segment 8 bases; nucleotides outside the gene matches: 6. This CDR3 reads CASSMTGKGYTF. The CDR3 region has the DNA TGTGCCAGTAGCATGACAGGGAAGGGCTACACCTTC.

Written as DNA, the CDR3 is TGTGCCAGCAGCGTCGGCGCTACCTACGAGCAGTACTTC. Its protein product is CASSVGATYEQYF. The chain couples TRBV9 to TRBJ2-7; D not resolved. Germline V gene data show CDR1 as SGDLS and CDR2 as YYNGEE. Trimming cost V 2 bases and J 2 bases, with 8 bases left between them. The CDR3 is made up of 13 amino acids.

This clone was recorded a few times. The chain has TRBV25-1 and TRBJ2-3, with D hard to call. Deletions cut 6 bases from V and 2 bases from J, with 15 bases between. CDR3 size: 15 residues. CDR1 is MGHDK, CDR2 SYGVNS, per germline. The CDR3 DNA sequence: TGTGCCAGCAGCGACCCCCTAGGATCCACAGATACGCAGTATTTT. It specifies CASSDPLGSTDTQYF.

This sequence joins TRBV6-5 and TRBJ2-5; TRBD2 matches at 10 bases. Germline CDR1 reads MNHEY; CDR2 reads SVGAGI. With V trimmed by 7 bases and J by 4 bases, 3 bases remained unmatched. This CDR3 comprises 13 residues. CDR3 protein: CASTRTSGETQYF. The CDR3, as DNA: TGTGCCAGCACGCGGACTAGCGGAGAGACCCAGTACTTC.

The chain recombines TRBV30 with TRBJ2-5, with TRBD1 matching over 10 bases. The germline CDR1 and CDR2 sequences are GTSNPN and SVGIG (reference sequence). The CDR3 covers 13 residues. V gave up 7 bases and J gave up 4 bases; unmatched junction bases: 6. The CDR3 loop is CAFGTGVRETQYF. The CDR3 DNA sequence: TGTGCCTTTGGGACAGGGGTTCGAGAGACCCAGTACTTC.

The chain carries TRBV11-2 and TRBJ2-1; 14 bases are shared with TRBD2. CDR1 is SGHAT and CDR2 is FQNNGV in the germline V gene. The V gene end was trimmed by 5 bases and the J gene end by 3 bases; junction bases not matched to a gene: 6. The CDR3 is 17 residues long. CDR3 sequence (DNA): TGTGCCAGCAGCACGACTAGCGGGGGGGCCTTCTACAATGAGCAGTTCTTC. It specifies CASSTTSGGAFYNEQFF.

The chain uses TRBV5-6 and TRBJ1-1, with D perhaps matching TRBD1 (5 bases). CDR1 and CDR2 (germline): SGHDT, YYEEEE. The V and J ends lost 0 bases and 7 bases respectively, with 13 bases between them. The CDR3 contains 14 residues. The CDR3 spells CASSLAGVEYEAFF. The CDR3 DNA reads as TGTGCCAGCAGCTTGGCGGGGGTAGAATATGAAGCTTTCTTT.

This chain uses TRBV5-4 with TRBJ2-3; possible D gene TRBD2, 6 bases. Trimming pared 2 bases from V and 6 bases from J, leaving 13 bases between. Germline V CDR1 and CDR2: SGHNT, YYREEE (reference sequence). This CDR3 is built from 14 residues. The CDR3 loop reads CASSFAGRTDTQYF. As DNA, the CDR3 is TGTGCCAGCAGCTTCGCGGGGAGAACGGATACGCAGTATTTT.

The chain recombines TRBV19 with TRBJ1-4; the match to TRBD1 covers 9 bases. The V and J ends lost 11 bases and 5 bases, in that order; junction bases with no gene match: 12. Germline assignment: CDR1 LNHDA and CDR2 SQIVND (reference sequence). This CDR3 is built from 15 residues. CDR3 protein: CAATKAGTGNEKLFF. The CDR3 DNA reads as TGTGCCGCCACGAAGGCCGGGACAGGGAATGAAAAACTGTTTTTT.

This chain connects TRBV28 to TRBJ1-4; D remains ambiguous. The CDR3 is 14 amino acids. Trimming shortened V by 5 bases and J by 8 bases, and 15 bases separated the two germline ends. Germline V gene data show CDR1 as MDHEN and CDR2 as SYDVKM. This chain's CDR3 is CASSPQSWGEKLFF. The CDR3 region has the DNA TGTGCCAGCAGTCCACAGTCATGGGGAGAAAAACTGTTTTTT.

This rearrangement joins TRBV30 to TRBJ2-3; TRBD2 aligns across 9 bases. This CDR3 has 18 residues. The V gene end was trimmed by 7 bases and the J gene end by 2 bases; junction bases not matched to a gene: 19. Germline V lookup: CDR1 GTSNPN, CDR2 SVGIG (reference sequence). The CDR3 DNA follows: TGTGCCTCTAGTCGGGGCAGCGGGGGGCCTCTGAACACAGATACGCAGTATTTT. It encodes CASSRGSGGPLNTDTQYF.

This chain joins TRBV6-5 and TRBJ1-2; 7 positions match TRBD1. V lost 6 bases, J lost 7 bases, and 8 bases stayed unmatched. This CDR3 is built from 13 residues. Germline V gives CDR1 MNHEY, CDR2 SVGAGI. CDR3 region: CASRGGREGGYTF. CDR3 sequence (DNA): TGTGCCAGCAGAGGGGGCAGGGAAGGTGGCTACACCTTC.

The chain has TRBV5-1 and TRBJ2-1; D may be TRBD1 or TRBD2 (5 bases each). In germline, CDR1 is SGHRS, CDR2 YFSETQ. The V and J ends lost 0 bases and 7 bases respectively, with 14 bases between them. The CDR3 sequence is 15 residues long. The CDR3 coding sequence is TGCGCCAGCAGCTTGGGAGCCGGGGCGCGAAATGAGCAGTTCTTC. Its protein is CASSLGAGARNEQFF.

Within the sample, this clone is medium-sized. The chain recombines TRBV25-1 with TRBJ2-3; possibly TRBD2 for D (5 bases). V lost 2 bases and J lost 6, with 12 bases in between. This CDR3 is 14 amino acids long. The germline V gene has CDR1 MGHDK and CDR2 SYGVNS. CDR3 coding DNA: TGTGCCAGCAGTGAAGTACTAGATAGGGATACGCAGTATTTT. Protein sequence: CASSEVLDRDTQYF. The variable domain in full, completed from reference TRBV25-1 and TRBJ2-3, reads EADIYQTPRYLVIGTGKKITLECSQTMGHDKMYWYQQDPGMELHLIHYSYGVNSTEKGDLSSESTVSRIRTEHFPLTLESARPSHTSQYLCASSEVLDRDTQYFGPGTRLTVL.

This chain links TRBV7-2 with TRBJ2-1, with TRBD2 matching over 12 bases. CDR3 length: 16 residues. V was pared by 5 bases and J by 6 bases, with 8 bases of the junction left unmatched. CDR1 and CDR2 (germline): SGHTA, FQGNSA. The chain's CDR3 is CASSLGLAGPSNEQFF. CDR3 sequence (DNA): TGTGCCAGCAGCCTCGGACTAGCGGGGCCCAGCAATGAGCAGTTCTTC.

This chain joins TRBV18 and TRBJ1-3; 8 bases agree with TRBD1. V gave up 3 bases and J gave up 2 bases; unmatched junction bases: 12. CDR1 and CDR2 from the germline V gene are KGHSH and LQKENI. The CDR3 consists of 18 residues. For the CDR3, the DNA is TGTGCCAGCTCACCTAGGGACAGGACCTATGGCCCTGGAAACACCATATATTTT. Translating it yields CASSPRDRTYGPGNTIYF.

The count of this clone is one. The chain links TRBV7-9 to TRBJ2-3; perhaps D is TRBD1 or TRBD2 (5 bases each). CDR1 SEHNR and CDR2 FQNEAQ come from the germline V gene (reference sequence). V lost 5 bases, J lost 1 base, and 16 bases lay in between. The CDR3 has 16 amino acids. The CDR3 region has the DNA TGTGCCAGCAGCCGGACGAACGGGGCCGGCACAGATACGCAGTATTTT. This sequence encodes CASSRTNGAGTDTQYF. The full variable domain, its missing parts supplied by reference TRBV7-9 and TRBJ2-3, is DTGVSQNPRHKITKRGQNVTFRCDPISEHNRLYWYRQTLGQGPEFLTYFQNEAQLEKSRLLSDRFSAERPKGSFSTLEIQRTEQGDSAMYLCASSRTNGAGTDTQYFGPGTRLTVL.

CDR3 DNA: TGTGCCAGCAGTTTAGGGGCGGGGCTTAGCACAGATACGCAGTATTTT. Its protein product is CASSLGAGLSTDTQYF. This chain connects TRBV27 to TRBJ2-3; D may be TRBD2 (6 bases). CDR1 and CDR2 (germline): MNHEY, SMNVEV (reference sequence). V dropped 2 bases and J dropped 0 bases, with 12 bases sitting between them. This CDR3 region has 16 residues.

This clone was recorded a few times. This rearrangement joins TRBV29-1 to TRBJ2-3, with 9 bases identical to TRBD2. There are 15 residues in the CDR3. From germline, CDR1 is SQVTM and CDR2 ANQGSEA. Losses at the gene ends were 6 bases for V and 3 bases for J; bases not matched to a gene: 10. For the CDR3, the DNA is TGCAGCGTCCTTCTGGCGGGGGGGGTAACAGATACGCAGTATTTT. It codes for CSVLLAGGVTDTQYF.

In its sample, this clone was seen a few times. The chain has TRBV30 and TRBJ2-7; 9 bases are shared with TRBD1. Germline assignment: CDR1 GTSNPN and CDR2 SVGIG (reference sequence). J was trimmed by 7 bases and V by 0 bases; bases with no gene match: 7. The CDR3 is 14 residues long. The CDR3 here is CAWSVTGTGTEQYF. CDR3 nucleotide sequence: TGTGCCTGGAGTGTCACCGGGACAGGGACTGAGCAGTACTTC.

The chain is built from TRBV19 and TRBJ2-7, with a possible D match to TRBD1 (6 bases). This CDR3 contains 14 residues. Germline lookup yields CDR1 LNHDA and CDR2 SQIVND (reference sequence). V lost 11 bases, J lost 1 base, and 18 bases lay in between. CDR3 nucleotide sequence: TGTGCCCGTTACAGGGTCAATAAGTCCTACGAGCAGTACTTC. Translating it yields CARYRVNKSYEQYF. Drawing the rest from reference TRBV19 and TRBJ2-7, the complete variable domain is DGGITQSPKYLFRKEGQNVTLSCEQNLNHDAMYWYRQDPGQGLRLIYYSQIVNDFQKGDIAEGYSVSREKKESFPLTVTSAQKNPTAFYLCARYRVNKSYEQYFGPGTRLTVT.

V and J are TRBV15 and TRBJ1-3; 7 bases match TRBD1. The germline V gene has CDR1 LNHNV and CDR2 YYDKDF (reference sequence). The J segment lost 3 bases and the V segment lost 1 base, leaving 6 bases of the junction unmatched. The CDR3 is made up of 16 amino acids. The CDR3 loop is CATSRALQGNGNTIYF. DNA of the CDR3: TGTGCCACCAGCAGAGCCCTACAGGGGAATGGAAACACCATATATTTT.

In its sample, this clone was seen a few times. This CDR3 is CAWIGTNYNEQFF. CDR3 nucleotides: TGTGCCTGGATTGGCACGAACTACAATGAGCAGTTCTTC. The chain links TRBV30 to TRBJ2-1, with unresolved D. Germline loops: CDR1 GTSNPN, CDR2 SVGIG (reference sequence). The CDR3 is 13 residues long. V lost 4 bases to trimming and J lost 3 bases, with 10 bases between them.

This clone was seen once. J is TRBJ2-1 and V is TRBV28; D not resolved. The CDR3 has 14 residues. Per the germline V gene, CDR1 is MDHEN and CDR2 is SYDVKM. V gave up 2 bases and J gave up 8 bases, with 13 bases separating them. CDR3 DNA: TGTGCCAGCAGTTTAAGGTTGGCCCAGGATGAGCAGTTCTTC. Translating it yields CASSLRLAQDEQFF.

The chain joins TRBV9 to TRBJ2-4; D might be TRBD1 or TRBD2, each matching 6 bases. Trimming stripped 4 bases from V and 9 bases from J, with 29 bases between. Germline V gene lookup returns CDR1 SGDLS and CDR2 YYNGEE. The CDR3 runs to 18 residues. The CDR3 sequence: CASSPGRQDWLEEGIQYF. The CDR3 DNA reads TGTGCCAGCAGCCCAGGACGACAGGATTGGCTAGAGGAGGGCATTCAGTACTTC.

The J gene is TRBJ2-3, the V gene TRBV5-1; the D is unclear. CDR3 length: 14 residues. V was shortened by 0 bases and J by 0 bases, with 5 bases between the two germline ends. The germline V gene has CDR1 SGHRS and CDR2 YFSETQ. The DNA for the CDR3 is TGCGCCAGCAGCTTGGGGGCGAGCACAGATACGCAGTATTTT. Translated: CASSLGASTDTQYF.

The V and J genes are TRBV19 and TRBJ2-2; TRBD2 aligns across 8 bases. The germline CDR1 and CDR2 sequences are LNHDA and SQIVND (reference sequence). Trimming at V came to 4 bases and at J to 4 bases, leaving 5 bases not matched to a gene. CDR3 length: 15 amino acids. Here the CDR3 DNA reads TGTGCCAGTAGTACCCGGACTAGCCCCACCGGGGAGCTGTTTTTT. It translates to CASSTRTSPTGELFF.